The 8 T cell receptor beta chains reported below all come from one sample, sequenced in a study of cytomegalovirus exposure and HLA in healthy donors. 13 Jbeta primers and 60 Vbeta primers were used for the PCR. Clones were sequenced by immunoSEQ multiplex PCR, and TCRdb holds only the in-frame ones, with some missing. The profile covers about 150,000 clones, with around 80% appearing a single time and 5.6% taken by the ten largest. What was sequenced was PBMCs. These receptors were taken from a woman between 40 and 55 years old in good health and CMV-seropositive.

The chain recombines TRBV10-3 with TRBJ2-7, with D possibly TRBD2 on 6 matching bases. V was cut by 4 bases and J by 5 bases, with 9 bases left in between. Germline assignment: CDR1 ENHRY and CDR2 SYGVKD. This CDR3 spans 12 amino acids. This chain's CDR3 is CAISGWGDEQYF. CDR3 nucleotides: TGTGCCATCAGTGGTTGGGGGGACGAGCAGTACTTC.

The gene calls are TRBV30 and TRBJ2-6; the D gene is possibly TRBD2 (5 bases). CDR1 is GTSNPN and CDR2 is SVGIG in the germline V gene (reference sequence). V was pared by 0 bases and J by 0 bases, with 15 bases between. The CDR3 contains 18 residues. CDR3 nucleotides: TGTGCCTGGAGTGTCACGCGGACCAGCGGCTCTGGGGCCAACGTCCTGACTTTC. Its translation: CAWSVTRTSGSGANVLTF.

This clone has only a few counts. The chain carries TRBV27 and TRBJ2-7, with D maybe TRBD2 (6 bases). V gave up 3 bases and J gave up 4 bases, with 13 bases separating them. Germline loops: CDR1 MNHEY, CDR2 SMNVEV (reference sequence). The length of the CDR3 is 14 residues. The CDR3 protein is CASSFSGREYEQYF. Written as DNA, the CDR3 is TGTGCCAGCAGTTTTTCGGGCCGGGAGTACGAGCAGTACTTC.

This clone showed up just a few times. Other DNA sequences in this specimen translate into the identical CDR3. The V and J genes are TRBV6-1 and TRBJ1-1, with D unresolved. The V and J ends lost 4 bases and 1 base respectively, with 7 bases between them. The germline gives CDR1 MNHNS, CDR2 SASEGT. The length of the CDR3 is 13 residues. The CDR3 DNA is TGTGCCAGCAGTGCCCGACAGAACACTGAAGCTTTCTTT. The encoded protein is CASSARQNTEAFF.

This chain joins TRBV5-6 and TRBJ2-6; tentative D call: TRBD1 (6 bases). Trimming cost V 1 base and J 0 bases, with 14 bases left between them. The CDR3 is 18 amino acids. The germline CDR1 and CDR2 sequences are SGHDT and YYEEEE. Here the CDR3 DNA reads TGTGCCAGCAGCTTGTTACAGGGATCGATCTCTGGGGCCAACGTCCTGACTTTC. This encodes CASSLLQGSISGANVLTF.

This clone was detected only once. The chain joins TRBV10-3 to TRBJ1-5, with TRBD1 matching 7 bases. CDR1 and CDR2 (germline): ENHRY, SYGVKD. This CDR3 comprises 17 residues. V trimming: 3 bases; J trimming: 5 bases; junction bases outside the gene matches: 13. The CDR3 DNA is TGTGCCATCAGTGATGATAGGGGGCCGCTCGAGGATCAGCCCCAGCATTTT. Translating it yields CAISDDRGPLEDQPQHF.

The rearrangement uses TRBV5-4 and TRBJ2-7; 8 bases are shared with TRBD1. CDR1 is SGHNT and CDR2 is YYREEE in the germline V gene (reference sequence). Germline trimming cut 0 bases from V and 5 bases from J; bases unmatched to any gene: 10. CDR3 length: 16 residues. CDR3 nucleotide sequence: TGTGCCAGCAGCTTGGCCCTAGACAGGGGAATCCACGAGCAGTACTTC. Translated, it gives CASSLALDRGIHEQYF.

Note on this clone: Other DNA sequences from this sample encode an identical CDR3 as well. The rearrangement uses TRBV29-1 and TRBJ2-1; a possible D gene is TRBD2 (5 bases). There are 15 residues in the CDR3. Trimming pared 0 bases from V and 7 bases from J, leaving 16 bases between. Per germline, CDR1 SQVTM and CDR2 ANQGSEA. Here the CDR3 DNA reads TGCAGCGTTGAAGATCGAGGGTCTCGGCTGAATGAGCAGTTCTTC. Its protein product is CSVEDRGSRLNEQFF.